This TCR beta chain was found in a study of Graves' ophthalmopathy and Graves' hyperthyroidism. The J segment lost 2 bases and the V segment lost 4 bases, leaving 8 bases of the junction unmatched. CDR3 length: 16 residues. Germline lookup yields CDR1 MNHEY and CDR2 SVGAGI. Aged 18 to 65, the patients with hyperthyroidism had under 2 months' duration and were newly diagnosed. If patients had other autoimmune diseases, uncontrolled infections, pregnancy or lactation, they were excluded. Establishment of the diagnosis relied upon clinical symptoms, serum thyroxine, TRAb, thyroid ultrasound and orbital computed tomography. This clonotype was detected ten times or more. RNA transcripts served as template for amplifying TCR beta CDR3 sequences. First-round RT-PCR used HTBI primers; second-round multiplex PCR followed. Using its own MiXCR run on the multiplex PCR reads, TCRdb lists one record per CDR3 protein. The sample consists of over 500,000 distinct CDR3 sequences, about a fifth of them appearing once.

Sample: peripheral blood. The chain is built from TRBV6-5 and TRBJ1-5; TRBD1 agrees at 7 bases. The sequence was collected from a young woman with stable Graves' hyperthyroidism. Some clones in this sample may be carry-over from other donors' samples. DNA of the CDR3: TGTGCCAGCAGTTCCCACAGGGGTGAGGGCAATCAGCCCCAGCATTTT. Its protein is CASSSHRGEGNQPQHF.